This entry describes one T cell receptor beta chain. Looked up from germline, CDR1 is DFQATT and CDR2 is SNEGSKA (reference sequence). The V end was cut by 6 bases, the J end by 2 bases, with 9 bases between. The CDR3 is 12 residues long. The library came from three nested PCR rounds adapted from ARM-PCR protocols. One entry per CDR3 protein results from TCRdb running MiXCR on the multiplex PCR reads. Among tens of thousands of distinct CDR3 sequences listed, about 66% were seen once. This record belongs to a study of tumor and adjacent non-tumor tissue in lung cancer. This sample's RNA came from whole unsorted tissue.

Sequences were obtained from lung tumor tissue. The V call is TRBV20-1, the J call TRBJ2-3; D is unclear. This clonotype was obtained from a man between 60 and 75 years old with non-small cell lung cancer. CDR3 coding DNA: TGCAGTGCCCCGGGCCCCACAGATACGCAGTATTTT. Translation: CSAPGPTDTQYF.